The following is a TCR beta chain sequence with its context. This record belongs to a study of blood T cell repertoires in COVID-19. Profiling relied on immunoSEQ multiplex PCR, and the TCRdb table lists in-frame clones only, not all of them. The data show roughly 240,000 clones, about 86% seen once. Trimming stripped 2 bases from V and 9 bases from J, with 14 bases between. Germline CDR1 MNHEY, CDR2 SVGAGI. This CDR3 region has 14 residues. The clonotype was recovered from a woman aged 25 to 39 who had recovered from COVID-19. The chain joins TRBV6-5 to TRBJ2-4, with D perhaps TRBD1 (6 bases). The source material was peripheral blood. This chain's CDR3 is CASSYKGESIIQYF. The CDR3 DNA is TGTGCCAGCAGTTACAAGGGGGAGTCGATCATTCAGTACTTC.